The rows below give T cell receptor beta chains drawn from one sample of a study of shared clonotypes between healthy human individuals. Using immunoSEQ multiplex PCR, the repertoire was profiled, and TCRdb retains in-frame clones only, with some absent. The data show about 710,000 clones, with around 78% seen just once and around 2% held by the top ten. Sequenced: memory CD4+ T cells sorted from blood. The origin of the receptors is a woman in her twenties or thirties in good health. Each CDR3 is given with its conserved first and last residue. Fields, in order: CDR3 DNA, CDR3 protein, clone size, V gene, D gene, J gene. D genes are given only for firm matches. Expanded clones get a size class; other rows say once, few or many, or leave the size out.

TGCAGCGTCGGTAAGGGACAGGGGGCGTACGAGCAGTACTTC,CSVGKGQGAYEQYF,few,TRBV29-1,TRBD1,TRBJ2-7
TGTGCCAGCAGCCCAGAGGGCCCAGGGAGTGTGGGGAACACTGAAGCTTTCTTT,CASSPEGPGSVGNTEAFF,-,TRBV4-2,-,TRBJ1-1
TGTGCCAGCAGTTTTACAGGGAGCTTAATCTATGGCTACACCTTC,CASSFTGSLIYGYTF,few,TRBV28,-,TRBJ1-2
TGTGCCAGCAGTGAATTACCGGGACAGGGGGGGAACGAGCAGTACTTC,CASSELPGQGGNEQYF,-,TRBV6-1,TRBD1,TRBJ2-7
TGTGCCAGTGGGACAGCTGGCACTGAAGCTTTCTTT,CASGTAGTEAFF,once,TRBV28,TRBD1,TRBJ1-1
TGTGCCAGCAGTTCGAATCTGGGGGCCAACGTCCTGACTTTC,CASSSNLGANVLTF,once,TRBV6-6,-,TRBJ2-6
TGTGCCAGCAGCGGGGGTTGGGTCGTAAATGAGCAGTTCTTC,CASSGGWVVNEQFF,-,TRBV7-2,-,TRBJ2-1
TGTGCCAGCAGTTCCAATACCCTTACCTATGGCTACACCTTC,CASSSNTLTYGYTF,-,TRBV27,-,TRBJ1-2
TGTGCCAGCAGCCAAGCTCTAGCGGGAGGGCCGGGTGAGCAGTTCTTC,CASSQALAGGPGEQFF,-,TRBV4-2,TRBD2,TRBJ2-1
TGCAGCGGTGAGACTAATGAGCAGTTCTTC,CSGETNEQFF,-,TRBV29-1,-,TRBJ2-1
TGTGCCAGCAGTTTAGACGGGGGTGGTCAGCCCCAGCATTTT,CASSLDGGGQPQHF,few,TRBV27,-,TRBJ1-5
TGCGCCAGCAGCCAGCCCATGGGGACATCGAGCTCCTACAATGAGCAGTTCTTC,CASSQPMGTSSSYNEQFF,-,TRBV4-1,-,TRBJ2-1
TGTGCCAGTAGTATGGGGAAAGGGCTTCCCCACGAGCAGTACTTC,CASSMGKGLPHEQYF,few,TRBV19,-,TRBJ2-7
TGTGCCAGCACCGGGACACACAGCTCCTACGAGCAGTACTTC,CASTGTHSSYEQYF,-,TRBV28,-,TRBJ2-7
TGTGCCAGCAGCCCGTTCTCAGCGCAGCCAGATACGCAGTATTTT,CASSPFSAQPDTQYF,-,TRBV7-9,-,TRBJ2-3
TGTGCCAGCAGCTTAGCGGGCCCTCCCACAGATACGCAGTATTTT,CASSLAGPPTDTQYF,-,TRBV11-2,-,TRBJ2-3
TGTGCCAGTAGTGCTGGACAGGGGAATGCTGAAGCTTTCTTT,CASSAGQGNAEAFF,-,TRBV19,TRBD1,TRBJ1-1
TGTGCCAGCAGGGACCGGACAGGGGGCTATGGCTACACCTTC,CASRDRTGGYGYTF,-,TRBV2,TRBD1,TRBJ1-2
TGCGCCAGCAGCTTGGGGGCAGAAGAGACCCAGTACTTC,CASSLGAEETQYF,-,TRBV5-1,-,TRBJ2-5
TGTGCCAGCTCACCAGTTTCCGGGACAGGGTGGAATGAAAAACTGTTTTTT,CASSPVSGTGWNEKLFF,few,TRBV18,TRBD1,TRBJ1-4
TGTGCCAGCAGTTACTCGAATAGCCACACTGAAGCTTTCTTT,CASSYSNSHTEAFF,many,TRBV6-6,-,TRBJ1-1
TGTGCCAGCAGTCCCCGGACTGGCATGGGTGAGCAGTTCTTC,CASSPRTGMGEQFF,-,TRBV6-4,-,TRBJ2-1
TGTGCCAGCAGTCGAGTACTAGCGGGAGGCTACAATGAGCAGTTCTTC,CASSRVLAGGYNEQFF,-,TRBV27,TRBD2,TRBJ2-1
TGCGCCAGCAGCCCGGGACAGAGCTACGAGCAGTACTTC,CASSPGQSYEQYF,few,TRBV5-1,TRBD1,TRBJ2-7
TGTGCCAGCAGGGAATCAGGCCCTACGAGGAGCGAGCAGTTCTTC,CASRESGPTRSEQFF,-,TRBV28,-,TRBJ2-1